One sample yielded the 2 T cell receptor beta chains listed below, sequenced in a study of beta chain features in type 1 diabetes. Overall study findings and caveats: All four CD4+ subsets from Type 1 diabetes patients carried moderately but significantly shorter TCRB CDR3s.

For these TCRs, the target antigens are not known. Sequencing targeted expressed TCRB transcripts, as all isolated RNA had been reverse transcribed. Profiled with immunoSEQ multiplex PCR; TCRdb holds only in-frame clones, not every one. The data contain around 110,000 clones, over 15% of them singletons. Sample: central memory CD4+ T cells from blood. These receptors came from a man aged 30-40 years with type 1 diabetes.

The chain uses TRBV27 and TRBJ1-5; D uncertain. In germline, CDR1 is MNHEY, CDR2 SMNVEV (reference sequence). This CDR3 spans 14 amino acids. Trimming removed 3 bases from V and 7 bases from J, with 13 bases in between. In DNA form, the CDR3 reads TGTGCCAGCAGTTTCCAGGAATCCGACCAGCCCCAGCATTTT. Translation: CASSFQESDQPQHF.

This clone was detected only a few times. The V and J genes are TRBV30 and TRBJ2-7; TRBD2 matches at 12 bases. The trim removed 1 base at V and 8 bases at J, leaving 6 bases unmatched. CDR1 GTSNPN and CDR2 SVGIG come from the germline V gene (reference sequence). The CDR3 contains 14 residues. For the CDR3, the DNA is TGTGCCTGGAGTGGCTGGACTAGCGGGGTCCAGCAGTACTTC. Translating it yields CAWSGWTSGVQQYF.